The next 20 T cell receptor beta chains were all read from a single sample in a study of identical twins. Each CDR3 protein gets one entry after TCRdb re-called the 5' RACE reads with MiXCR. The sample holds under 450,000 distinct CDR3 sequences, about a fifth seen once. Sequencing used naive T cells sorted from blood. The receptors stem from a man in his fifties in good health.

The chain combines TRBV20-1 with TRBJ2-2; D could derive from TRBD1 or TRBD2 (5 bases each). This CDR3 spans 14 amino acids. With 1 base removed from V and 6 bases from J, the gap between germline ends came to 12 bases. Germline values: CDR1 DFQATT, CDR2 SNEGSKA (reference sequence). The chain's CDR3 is CSARAGPSAGELFF. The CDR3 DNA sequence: TGCAGTGCTAGAGCGGGACCCAGCGCCGGGGAGCTGTTTTTT.

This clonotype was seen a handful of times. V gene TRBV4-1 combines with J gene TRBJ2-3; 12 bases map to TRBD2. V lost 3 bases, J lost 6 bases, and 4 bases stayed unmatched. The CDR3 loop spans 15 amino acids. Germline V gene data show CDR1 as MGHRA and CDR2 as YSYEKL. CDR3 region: CASSQTSGRGDTQYF. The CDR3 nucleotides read TGCGCCAGCAGCCAGACTAGCGGGAGAGGCGATACGCAGTATTTT.

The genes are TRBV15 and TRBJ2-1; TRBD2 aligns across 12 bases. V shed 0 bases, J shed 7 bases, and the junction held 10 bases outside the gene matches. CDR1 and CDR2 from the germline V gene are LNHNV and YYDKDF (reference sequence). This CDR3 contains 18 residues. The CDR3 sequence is CATSRDFLAGGPENEQFF. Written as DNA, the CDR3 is TGTGCCACCAGCAGAGATTTCCTAGCGGGGGGGCCGGAGAATGAGCAGTTCTTC.

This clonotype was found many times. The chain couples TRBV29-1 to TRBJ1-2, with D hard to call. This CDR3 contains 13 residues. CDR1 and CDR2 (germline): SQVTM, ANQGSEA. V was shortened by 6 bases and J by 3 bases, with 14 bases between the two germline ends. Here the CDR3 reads CSVSRGEDYGYTF. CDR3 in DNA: TGCAGCGTCTCTCGCGGGGAGGACTATGGCTACACCTTC.

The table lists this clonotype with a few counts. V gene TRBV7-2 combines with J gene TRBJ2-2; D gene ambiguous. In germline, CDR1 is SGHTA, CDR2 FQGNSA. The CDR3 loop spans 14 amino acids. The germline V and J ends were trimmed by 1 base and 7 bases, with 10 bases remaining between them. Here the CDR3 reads CASSLGHVGGELFF. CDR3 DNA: TGTGCCAGCAGCTTAGGGCACGTGGGCGGGGAGCTGTTTTTT.

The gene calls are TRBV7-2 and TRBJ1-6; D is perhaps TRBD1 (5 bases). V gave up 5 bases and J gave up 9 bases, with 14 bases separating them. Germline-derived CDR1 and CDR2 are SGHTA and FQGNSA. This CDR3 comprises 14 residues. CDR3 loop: CASSTTVISSPLHF. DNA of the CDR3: TGTGCCAGCAGCACGACAGTTATCAGTTCACCCCTCCACTTT.

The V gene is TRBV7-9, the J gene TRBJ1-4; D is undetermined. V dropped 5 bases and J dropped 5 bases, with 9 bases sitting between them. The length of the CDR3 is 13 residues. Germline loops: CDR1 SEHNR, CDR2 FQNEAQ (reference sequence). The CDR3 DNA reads TGTGCCAGCAGCCCTCAGCGGAATGAAAAACTGTTTTTT. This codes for CASSPQRNEKLFF.

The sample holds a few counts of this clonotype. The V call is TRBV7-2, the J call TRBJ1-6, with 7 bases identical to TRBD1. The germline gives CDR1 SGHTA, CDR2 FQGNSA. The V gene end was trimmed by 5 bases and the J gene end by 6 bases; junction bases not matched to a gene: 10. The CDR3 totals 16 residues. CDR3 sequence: CASSKRQGSLNSPLHF. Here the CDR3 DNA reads TGTGCCAGCAGCAAACGACAGGGATCCCTTAATTCACCCCTCCACTTT.

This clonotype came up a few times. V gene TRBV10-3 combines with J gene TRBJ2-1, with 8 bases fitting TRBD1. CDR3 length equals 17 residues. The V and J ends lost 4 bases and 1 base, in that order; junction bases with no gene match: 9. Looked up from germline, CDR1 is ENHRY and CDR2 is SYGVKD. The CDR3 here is CAISGQGLSASYNEQFF. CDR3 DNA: TGTGCCATCAGTGGACAGGGGCTGAGTGCGTCCTACAATGAGCAGTTCTTC.

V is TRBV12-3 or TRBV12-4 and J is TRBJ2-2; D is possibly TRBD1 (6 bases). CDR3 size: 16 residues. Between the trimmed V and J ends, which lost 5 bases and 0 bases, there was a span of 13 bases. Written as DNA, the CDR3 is TGTGCCAGCAGTGCCCACGGGACACCGAACACCGGGGAGCTGTTTTTT. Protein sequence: CASSAHGTPNTGELFF.

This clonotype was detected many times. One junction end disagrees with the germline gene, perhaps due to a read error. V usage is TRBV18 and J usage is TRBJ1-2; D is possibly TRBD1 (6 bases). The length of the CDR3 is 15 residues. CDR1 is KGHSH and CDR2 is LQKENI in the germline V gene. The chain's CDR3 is CASSPRGGLSYDYTF. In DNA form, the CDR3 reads TGTGCCAGCTCACCACGGGGGGGCCTATCGTATGACTACACCTTC.

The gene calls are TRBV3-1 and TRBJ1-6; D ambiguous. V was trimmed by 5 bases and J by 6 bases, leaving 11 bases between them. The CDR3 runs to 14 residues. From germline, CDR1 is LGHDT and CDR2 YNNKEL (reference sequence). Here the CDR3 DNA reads TGTGCCAGCAGCGACCGGGCTCCTAATTCACCCCTCCACTTT. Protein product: CASSDRAPNSPLHF.

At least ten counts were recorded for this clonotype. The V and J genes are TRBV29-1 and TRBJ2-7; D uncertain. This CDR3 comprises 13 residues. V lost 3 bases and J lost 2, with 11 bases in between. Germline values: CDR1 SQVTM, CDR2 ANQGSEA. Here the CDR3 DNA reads TGCAGCGTTGAGAAGGACGGTACCTACGAGCAGTACTTC. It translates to CSVEKDGTYEQYF.

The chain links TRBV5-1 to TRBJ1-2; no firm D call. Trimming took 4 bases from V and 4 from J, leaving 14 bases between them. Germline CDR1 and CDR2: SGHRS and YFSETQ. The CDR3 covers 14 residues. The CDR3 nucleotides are TGCGCCAGCAGCCCCGATGGGAGTGTCTATGGCTACACCTTC. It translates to CASSPDGSVYGYTF.

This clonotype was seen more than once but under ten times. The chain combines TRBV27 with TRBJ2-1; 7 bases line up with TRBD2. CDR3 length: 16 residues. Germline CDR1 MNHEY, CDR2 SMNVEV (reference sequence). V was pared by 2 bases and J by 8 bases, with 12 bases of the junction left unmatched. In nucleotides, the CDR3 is TGTGCCAGCAGTTTACGGGGGAGGGCCGCGAAGTATGAGCAGTTCTTC. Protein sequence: CASSLRGRAAKYEQFF.

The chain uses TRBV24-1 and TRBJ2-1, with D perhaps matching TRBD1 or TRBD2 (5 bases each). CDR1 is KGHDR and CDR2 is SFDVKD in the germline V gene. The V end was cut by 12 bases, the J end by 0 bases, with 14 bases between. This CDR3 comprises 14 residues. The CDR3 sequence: CAASGASSYNEQFF. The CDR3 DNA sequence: TGTGCCGCGTCCGGGGCCTCCTCCTACAATGAGCAGTTCTTC.

CDR3 DNA: TGTGCCAGCAGTTTTCTTGGAGGGACTGGGGCCAACGTCCTGACTTTC. It translates to CASSFLGGTGANVLTF. The rearrangement joins TRBV12-3 or TRBV12-4 to TRBJ2-6, with D perhaps TRBD2 (6 bases). The CDR3 sequence is 16 residues long. V was shortened by 3 bases and J by 2 bases, with 11 bases between the two germline ends.

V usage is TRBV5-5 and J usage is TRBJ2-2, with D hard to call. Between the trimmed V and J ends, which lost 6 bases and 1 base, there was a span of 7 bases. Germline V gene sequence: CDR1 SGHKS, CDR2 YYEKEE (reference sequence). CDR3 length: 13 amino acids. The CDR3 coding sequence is TGTGCCAGCACCCAACAGAACACCGGGGAGCTGTTTTTT. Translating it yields CASTQQNTGELFF.

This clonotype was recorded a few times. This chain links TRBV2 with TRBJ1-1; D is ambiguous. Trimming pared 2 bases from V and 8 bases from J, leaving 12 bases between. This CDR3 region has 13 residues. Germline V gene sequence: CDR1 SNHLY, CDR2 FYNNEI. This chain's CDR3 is CASSEPLDTEAFF. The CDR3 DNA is TGTGCCAGCAGTGAACCCCTAGATACCGAAGCTTTCTTT.

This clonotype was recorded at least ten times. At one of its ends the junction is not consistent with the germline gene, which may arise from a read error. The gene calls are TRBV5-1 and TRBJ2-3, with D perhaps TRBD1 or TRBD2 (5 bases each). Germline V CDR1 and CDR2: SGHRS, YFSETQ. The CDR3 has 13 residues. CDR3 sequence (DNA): TGTGCCAGCAGTTTGGGGGGCACAGATACGCAGTATTTT. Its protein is CASSLGGTDTQYF. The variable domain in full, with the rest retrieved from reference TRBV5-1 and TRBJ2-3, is KAGVTQTPRYLIKTRGQQVTLSCSPISGHRSVSWYQQTPGQGLQFLFEYFSETQRNKGNFPGRFSGRQFSNSRSEMNVSTLELGDSALYLCASSLGGTDTQYFGPGTRLTVL.